The present entry profiles one T cell receptor beta chain with its context. The sample comes from a study of T cell changes during pregnancy in multiple sclerosis. The V gene's germline CDR1 is SNHLY and CDR2 FYNNEI. The length of the CDR3 is 15 residues. The V and J ends lost 3 bases and 4 bases, in that order; junction bases with no gene match: 4. The repertoire was sequenced with immunoSEQ multiplex PCR; TCRdb's copy has only in-frame clones and lacks some. Found here are approximately 100,000 clones, approximately 90% of them singletons; the top ten hold more than 0.85%. This receptor was taken from a female donor with multiple sclerosis, enrolled in a pregnancy study. Here the sequenced sample was peripheral blood, taken after pregnancy. The chain carries TRBV2 and TRBJ2-1; TRBD2 matches at 9 bases. The chain's CDR3 is CASSDRAGGYNEQFF. CDR3 DNA sequence: TGTGCCAGCAGTGATCGGGCGGGAGGGTACAATGAGCAGTTCTTC.